This T cell receptor beta chain was identified during a study of spatial heterogeneity in lung cancer. About the study: As counted in raw reads, each unique TCR and UMI combination appeared more than ten times on average. Study-level results: Among blood samples, ubiquitous expanded tumor TCRs appeared more at resection than at follow-up.

This clonotype was seen many times. Antigen unknown. CDR3 length equals 15 residues. Germline trimming cut 2 bases from V and 2 bases from J; bases unmatched to any gene: 9. The germline V gene has CDR1 DFQATT and CDR2 SNEGSKA (reference sequence). Time point indicated: sample taken at primary tumor resection. Donation came from 70 or so patients with untreated early-stage non-small cell lung cancer. The sequenced material consisted of unsorted whole RNA from tumor, nontumor lung or frozen PBMC. TCRdb reprocessed the 5' RACE reads with MiXCR, giving one entry per CDR3 protein. The repertoire includes 40,000 to 45,000 distinct CDR3 sequences, about 6.8% of them detected once, and 35% to 55% sits in the top ten.

This sequence was found in a female donor with early-stage non-small cell lung cancer. The chain combines TRBV20-1 with TRBJ2-7; 7 positions agree with TRBD1. The sample was PBMCs, taken at surgery. The CDR3 reads CSARLLGRGTYEQYF. For the CDR3, the DNA is TGCAGTGCTAGACTTCTTGGCAGGGGGACCTACGAGCAGTACTTC.